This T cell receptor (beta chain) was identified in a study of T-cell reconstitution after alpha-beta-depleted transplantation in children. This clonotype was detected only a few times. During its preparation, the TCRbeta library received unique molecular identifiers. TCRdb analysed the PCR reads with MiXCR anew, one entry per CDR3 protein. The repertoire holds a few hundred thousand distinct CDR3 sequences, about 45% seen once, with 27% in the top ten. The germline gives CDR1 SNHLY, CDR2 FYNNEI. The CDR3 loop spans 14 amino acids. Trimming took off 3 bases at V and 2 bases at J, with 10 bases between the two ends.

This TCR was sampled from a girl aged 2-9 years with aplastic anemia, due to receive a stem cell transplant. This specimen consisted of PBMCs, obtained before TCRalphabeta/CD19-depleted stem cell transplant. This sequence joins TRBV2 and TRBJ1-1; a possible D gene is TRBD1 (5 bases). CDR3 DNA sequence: TGTGCCAGCAGTGACGGGCAGGGTAACACTGAAGCTTTCTTT. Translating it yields CASSDGQGNTEAFF.